This record covers a single T cell receptor beta chain. The CDR3 spans 18 residues. This record comes from a study of blood T cell repertoires in COVID-19. As for the study in general: Acute and convalescent COVID-19 specimens originated in the United States, Italy and Spain.

Per the original data handling: Reference gene primer amplification yielded estimated nucleated cell counts. Sequencing used immunoSEQ multiplex PCR; TCRdb keeps in-frame clones, though not all of them. That table furnishes V, J and clone size, whereas the DNA furnished D and trimming. The table has roughly 230,000 clones, roughly four fifths seen once; the top ten hold around 6.8%. This sequence was found in a woman between 45 and 65 years old with acute or convalescent COVID-19. This sequence joins TRBV12-2 and TRBJ2-7; TRBD1, the table's D call, was not compared with the DNA. TRBV12-2 counts as a pseudogene. Sequenced input: peripheral blood. In DNA, the CDR3 is TGTGCAAGTCGCTTAGCTTCCTCGGACATTCGGTACTCCTACGAGCAGTACTTC. This encodes CASRLASSDIRYSYEQYF.